A selection of T cell receptor beta chains follows, all from one sample in a study of read filtering for tumor transcriptome and immune sequencing. MiXCR, run by TCRdb on the reads, gives a single entry per CDR3 protein. The sample carries 100,000 to 150,000 distinct CDR3 sequences, roughly 13% recorded once. Sequencing was carried out using a population of CD138-negative cells sorted from bone marrow. Receptors were obtained from a donor aged 40 or over with multiple myeloma. CDR3s include the opening cysteine and the closing phenylalanine or tryptophan. A D gene is named only where the DNA matches it firmly. A row's size may be missing; if present it is once, few, many or a size class.

j_gene | v_gene | abundance | d_gene | len | CDR3nt | CDR3aa
TRBJ2-1 | TRBV7-2 | many | TRBD1 | 15 | TGTGCCAGCAGCTCCCCGGGACAGCACTACAATGAGCAGTTCTTC | CASSSPGQHYNEQFF
TRBJ2-5 | TRBV5-1 | many | . | 14 | TGCGCCAGCAGCTTGGCGGCAGAGCTGGAGACCCAGTACTTC | CASSLAAELETQYF
TRBJ1-4 | TRBV7-9 | many | . | 16 | TGTGCCAGCAGCTTAGGTGCGGGACGTCTCTGGGAAAAACTGTTTTTT | CASSLGAGRLWEKLFF
TRBJ1-2 | TRBV4-2 | . | . | 17 | TGTGCCAGCAGCCAAGATCCCCAGCTGGCAGGCAACTATGGCTACACCTTC | CASSQDPQLAGNYGYTF
TRBJ2-7 | TRBV28 | many | . | 14 | TGTGCCAGCAGCTCCCCGGGACCGCCATACGAGCAGTACTTC | CASSSPGPPYEQYF
TRBJ2-7 | TRBV29-1 | many | . | 16 | TGCAGCGTTGTAAGCGTGGCCGGAGGGGGTAGGTACGAGCAGTACTTC | CSVVSVAGGGRYEQYF
TRBJ2-1 | TRBV7-9 | many | TRBD1 | 13 | TGTGCCAGCAGCCCCGACAGGGATGGTGAGCAGTTCTTC | CASSPDRDGEQFF
TRBJ2-1 | TRBV29-1 | many | TRBD1 | 14 | TGCAGCGTTGCCCGCGCCGGGACAGTCAATGAGCAGTTCTTC | CSVARAGTVNEQFF
TRBJ2-4 | TRBV5-1 | many | . | 15 | TGCGCCAGCAGCTTGGAGACCCTAGCCAAAAACATTCAGTACTTC | CASSLETLAKNIQYF
TRBJ2-5 | TRBV12-3/TRBV12-4 | many | . | 13 | TGTGCCAGCAGGTTTGGTTCTGCAGAGACCCAGTACTTC | CASRFGSAETQYF
TRBJ2-1 | TRBV7-3 | many | TRBD1 | 16 | TGTGCCAGCAGCTTGGTGGGACAGGGGGCCCCCAATGAGCAGTTCTTC | CASSLVGQGAPNEQFF
TRBJ2-7 | TRBV3-1 | many | . | 16 | TGTGCCAGCAGCCATTCAGGACGCGGGCGATCCTACGAGCAGTACTTC | CASSHSGRGRSYEQYF
TRBJ2-3 | TRBV5-1 | . | . | 14 | TGTGCCAGCGGCCTCCAGACTAGCACAGATACGCAGTATTTT | CASGLQTSTDTQYF
TRBJ2-3 | TRBV28 | many | TRBD2 | 16 | TGTGCCAGCAGTTTGGTTCAGCGGGAGGTTGTAGATACGCAGTATTTT | CASSLVQREVVDTQYF
TRBJ2-7 | TRBV30 | few | . | 12 | TGTGCCTGGGACGGAGGAGGCTACGAGCAGTACTTC | CAWDGGGYEQYF
TRBJ2-1 | TRBV2 | many | . | 11 | TGTGCCAGCAATCCTGTCAATGAGCAGTTCTTC | CASNPVNEQFF
TRBJ2-5 | TRBV5-1 | few | . | 15 | TGCGCCAGCAGCTTGGTCCCAGCAGGAGAAGAGACCCAGTACTTC | CASSLVPAGEETQYF
TRBJ2-1 | TRBV19 | many | TRBD2 | 16 | TGTGCCAGTAGTATACCGGGGGGGTTCTCCTACAATGAGCAGTTCTTC | CASSIPGGFSYNEQFF
TRBJ1-5 | TRBV20-1 | . | . | 13 | TGCAGTGCTCCGGCAGCGGGGGATCAGCCCCAGCATTTT | CSAPAAGDQPQHF
TRBJ1-1 | TRBV5-1 | few | . | 12 | TGCGCCAGCAGCCAAGAGGACACTGAAGCTTTCTTC | CASSQEDTEAFF
TRBJ2-5 | TRBV9 | many | . | 14 | TGTGCCAGCAGCGTAGACGGACCCTTCGGGACCCAGTACTTC | CASSVDGPFGTQYF
TRBJ1-1 | TRBV3-1 | many | . | 13 | TGTGCCAGCAGCCAAGAGCAGGGGCGTGGTGCTTTCTTT | CASSQEQGRGAFF
TRBJ1-5 | TRBV5-1 | . | . | 15 | TGCGCCAGCAGCTTGTCCCCAGGGAGCGGCCAGCCCCAGCATTTT | CASSLSPGSGQPQHF
TRBJ2-3 | TRBV12-3/TRBV12-4 | . | TRBD1 | 17 | TGTGCCAACAGTCCTCGACAGGGGACCCCTCTCACAGATATGCAGTATTTT | CANSPRQGTPLTDMQYF
TRBJ2-1 | TRBV29-1 | many | TRBD1 | 17 | TGCAGCGTCGCCTCACCGACCGAGGGACAGGGGGTCAATGAGCAGTTCTTC | CSVASPTEGQGVNEQFF
TRBJ1-2 | TRBV19 | many | . | 13 | TGTGCCAGTAGGACGGGAGCTAACTATGGCTACACCTTC | CASRTGANYGYTF
TRBJ2-7 | TRBV9 | many | . | 17 | TGTGCCAGCAGCCCCCACCCTGCCGGGACATCTAACTACGAGCAGTACTTC | CASSPHPAGTSNYEQYF
TRBJ2-5 | TRBV9 | many | . | 13 | TGTGCCAGCAGCGTAGGCGGGAAAGAGACCCAGTACTTC | CASSVGGKETQYF
TRBJ2-1 | TRBV9 | many | TRBD2 | 15 | TGTGCCAGCAGCGTAGCAGGCGGGGGGGCGGGTGAGCAGTTCTTC | CASSVAGGGAGEQFF
TRBJ2-5 | TRBV6-5 | many | TRBD1 | 14 | TGTGCCAGCAGCACCGGGACAGACCGTGAGGCCCAGTACTTC | CASSTGTDREAQYF
TRBJ2-7 | TRBV2 | many | . | 15 | TGTGCCAGCAGTGAATTTCAGGGTCACTCTAGTGAGCAGTACTTC | CASSEFQGHSSEQYF
TRBJ2-1 | TRBV3-1 | few | TRBD1 | 16 | TGTGCCAGCAGCCAAGACGGGACAGGGGGCTACAATGAGCAGTTCTTC | CASSQDGTGGYNEQFF
TRBJ2-7 | TRBV10-3 | many | . | 16 | TGTGCCATCAGTGAGTCGGTCCTAGCGAGCTCCTACGAGCAGTACTTC | CAISESVLASSYEQYF
TRBJ2-7 | TRBV18 | many | . | 17 | TGTGCCAGCTCACCATACGGAGGGACGGACAGCTCCTACGAGCAGTACTTC | CASSPYGGTDSSYEQYF
TRBJ2-5 | TRBV20-1 | . | . | 14 | TGCAGTGCTAGAGACAGGGGACTTGGAGAGACCCAGTACTTC | CSARDRGLGETQYF
TRBJ2-2 | TRBV29-1 | many | TRBD1 | 15 | TGCAGCGTCCGGACGAGGGGGCCGAACACCGGGGAGCTGTTTTTT | CSVRTRGPNTGELFF
TRBJ1-3 | TRBV4-1 | few | . | 15 | TGCGCCAGCAGCTTCACAGGGCCACAAGGGAACACCATATATTTT | CASSFTGPQGNTIYF
TRBJ2-2 | TRBV10-3 | many | . | 13 | TGTGCCATCAGAGGGAGTAAGGCCGGGGAGCTGTTTTTT | CAIRGSKAGELFF
TRBJ1-1 | TRBV12-3/TRBV12-4 | many | TRBD1 | 14 | TGTGCCAGCAGTTCAGGGGGAATGAACACTGAAGCTTTCTTT | CASSSGGMNTEAFF
TRBJ2-3 | TRBV18 | few | TRBD2 | 15 | TGTGCCAGCTCACCTGCGCGGGGGAGCACAGATACGCAGTATTTT | CASSPARGSTDTQYF